Described below is a single TCR beta chain sequence and its context. The antigen remains unidentified. One end of the junction is discordant with germline, which a read error may explain. This entry is derived from a study of cytomegalovirus exposure and HLA in healthy donors. Primers: 60 Vbeta forward and 13 Jbeta reverse. The protocol was immunoSEQ multiplex PCR, while the TCRdb copy is restricted to in-frame clones and leaves out a portion. The record lists tens of thousands of clones, of which the ten most abundant hold just over 15%. The CDR3 spans 14 residues. Looked up from germline, CDR1 is KGHSY and CDR2 is FQNENV. General study findings and limits: In a later analysis, a missense DCLRE1C variant was linked to TCR beta V- and J-gene trimming. Immune exposure data for these donors was limited to CMV serostatus. The study put some 150 TCR beta chains on its list as cytomegalovirus-associated. Accurate prediction of most subjects' HLA-A and HLA-B alleles from TCR beta sequences was reported.

The clonotype originates from a man aged 50-60 years in good health and CMV-seropositive. The sequenced sample was PBMCs. V is TRBV16 and J is TRBJ1-2; perhaps TRBD1 as D (5 bases). The CDR3 sequence: CASNQGEDPYGYTF. In DNA form, the CDR3 reads TGTGCCAGCAACCAAGGGGAGGACCCCTATGGCTACACCTTC.